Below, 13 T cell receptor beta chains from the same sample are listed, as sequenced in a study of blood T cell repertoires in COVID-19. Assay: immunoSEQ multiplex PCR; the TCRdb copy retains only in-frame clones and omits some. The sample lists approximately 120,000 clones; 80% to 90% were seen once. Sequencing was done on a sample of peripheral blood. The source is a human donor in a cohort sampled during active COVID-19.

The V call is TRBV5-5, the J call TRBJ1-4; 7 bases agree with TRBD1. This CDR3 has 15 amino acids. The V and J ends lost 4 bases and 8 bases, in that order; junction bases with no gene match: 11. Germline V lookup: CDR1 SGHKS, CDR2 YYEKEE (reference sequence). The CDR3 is CASSLNRGNREKLFF. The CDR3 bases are TGTGCCAGCAGCCTGAACAGGGGAAATCGGGAAAAACTGTTTTTT.

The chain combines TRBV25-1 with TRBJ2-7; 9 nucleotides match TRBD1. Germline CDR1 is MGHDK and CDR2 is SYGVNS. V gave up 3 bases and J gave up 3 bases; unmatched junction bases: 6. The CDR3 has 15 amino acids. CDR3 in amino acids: CASSDPNRGLYEQYF. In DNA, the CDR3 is TGTGCCAGCAGTGATCCCAACAGGGGGCTCTACGAGCAGTACTTC.

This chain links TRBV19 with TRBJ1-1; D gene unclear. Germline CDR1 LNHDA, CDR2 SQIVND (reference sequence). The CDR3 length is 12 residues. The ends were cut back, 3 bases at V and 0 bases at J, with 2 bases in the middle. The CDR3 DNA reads TGTGCCAGTAGTATCGTGAACACTGAAGCTTTCTTT. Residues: CASSIVNTEAFF.

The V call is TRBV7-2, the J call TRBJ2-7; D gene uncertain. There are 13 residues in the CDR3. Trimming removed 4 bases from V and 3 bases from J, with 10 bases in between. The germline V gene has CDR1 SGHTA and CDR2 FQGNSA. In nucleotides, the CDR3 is TGTGCCAGCAGCTCCGTCCCGGGCTACGAGCAGTACTTC. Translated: CASSSVPGYEQYF.

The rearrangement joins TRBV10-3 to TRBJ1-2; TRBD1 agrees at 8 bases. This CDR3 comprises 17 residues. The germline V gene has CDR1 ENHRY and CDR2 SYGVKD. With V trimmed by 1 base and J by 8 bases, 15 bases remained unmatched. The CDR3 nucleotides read TGTGCCATCAGTGAGTTTATAGCCCCCCAACAGGGGGGCGGCTACACCTTC. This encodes CAISEFIAPQQGGGYTF.

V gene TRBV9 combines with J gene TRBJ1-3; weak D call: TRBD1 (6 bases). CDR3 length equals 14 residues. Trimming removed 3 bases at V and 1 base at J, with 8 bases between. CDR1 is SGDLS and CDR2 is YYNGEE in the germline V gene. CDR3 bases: TGTGCCAGCAGCGAACAGGGATCTGGAAACACCATATATTTT. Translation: CASSEQGSGNTIYF.

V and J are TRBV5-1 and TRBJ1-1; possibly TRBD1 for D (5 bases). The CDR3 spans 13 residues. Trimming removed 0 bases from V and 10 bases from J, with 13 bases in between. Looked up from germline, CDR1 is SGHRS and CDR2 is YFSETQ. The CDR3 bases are TGCGCCAGCAGCTTGGCAGGGTTGAGGATAGCTTTCTTT. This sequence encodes CASSLAGLRIAFF.

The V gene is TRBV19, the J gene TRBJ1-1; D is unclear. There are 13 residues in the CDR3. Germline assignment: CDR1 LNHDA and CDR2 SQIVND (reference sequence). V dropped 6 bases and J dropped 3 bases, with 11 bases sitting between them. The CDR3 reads CASSRGEYTEAFF. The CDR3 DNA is TGTGCCAGTAGCCGCGGGGAGTACACTGAAGCTTTCTTT.

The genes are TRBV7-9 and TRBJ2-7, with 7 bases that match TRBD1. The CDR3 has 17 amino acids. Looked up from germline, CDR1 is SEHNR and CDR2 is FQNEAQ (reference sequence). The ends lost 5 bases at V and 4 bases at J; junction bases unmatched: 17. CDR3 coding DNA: TGTGCCAGCAGCCTAGGGATTCGACAGGGAATAGGGTACGAGCAGTACTTC. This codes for CASSLGIRQGIGYEQYF.

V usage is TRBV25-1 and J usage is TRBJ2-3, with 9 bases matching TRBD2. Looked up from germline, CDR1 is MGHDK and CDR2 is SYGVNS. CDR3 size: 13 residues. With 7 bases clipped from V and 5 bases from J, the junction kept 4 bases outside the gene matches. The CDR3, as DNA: TGTGCCAGCATGGCGGGAGGGATAGATACGCAGTATTTT. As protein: CASMAGGIDTQYF.

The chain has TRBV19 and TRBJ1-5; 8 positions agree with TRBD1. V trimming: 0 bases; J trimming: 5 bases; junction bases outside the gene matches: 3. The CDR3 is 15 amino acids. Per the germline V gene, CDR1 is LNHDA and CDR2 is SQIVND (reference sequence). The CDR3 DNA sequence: TGTGCCAGTAGTATAGAGGGCAGGGGGCATCAGCCCCAGCATTTT. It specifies CASSIEGRGHQPQHF.

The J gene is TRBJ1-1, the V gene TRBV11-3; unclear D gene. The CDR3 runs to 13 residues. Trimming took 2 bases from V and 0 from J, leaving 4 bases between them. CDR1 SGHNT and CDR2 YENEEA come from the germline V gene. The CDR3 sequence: CASSLYMNTEAFF. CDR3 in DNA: TGTGCCAGCAGCTTATATATGAACACTGAAGCTTTCTTT. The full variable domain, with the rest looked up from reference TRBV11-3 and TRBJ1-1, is EAGVVQSPRYKIIEKKQPVAFWCNPISGHNTLYWYLQNLGQGPELLIRYENEEAVDDSQLPKDRFSAERLKGVDSTLKIQPAELGDSAVYLCASSLYMNTEAFFGQGTRLTVV.

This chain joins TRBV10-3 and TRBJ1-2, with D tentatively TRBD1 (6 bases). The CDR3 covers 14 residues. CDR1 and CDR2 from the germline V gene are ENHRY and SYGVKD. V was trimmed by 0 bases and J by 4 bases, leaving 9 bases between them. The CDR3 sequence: CAISESGHLYGYTF. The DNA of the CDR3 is TGTGCCATCAGTGAGTCGGGACACCTCTATGGCTACACCTTC.